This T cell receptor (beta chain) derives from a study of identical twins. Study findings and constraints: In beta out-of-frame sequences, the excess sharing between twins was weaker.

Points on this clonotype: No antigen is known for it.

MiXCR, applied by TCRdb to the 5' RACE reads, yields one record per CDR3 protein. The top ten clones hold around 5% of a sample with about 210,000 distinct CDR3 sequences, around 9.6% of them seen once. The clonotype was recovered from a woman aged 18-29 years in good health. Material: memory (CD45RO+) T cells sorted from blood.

CDR3 sequence reads: CASSTRGGGTANYGYTF. CDR3 sequence (DNA): TGTGCCAGCAGTACCCGGGGGGGTGGGACAGCTAACTATGGCTACACCTTC. The V and J genes are TRBV12-3 or TRBV12-4 and TRBJ1-2, with TRBD1 matching 7 bases. The V segment lost 5 bases and the J segment 0 bases; nucleotides outside the gene matches: 12. The CDR3 covers 17 residues.